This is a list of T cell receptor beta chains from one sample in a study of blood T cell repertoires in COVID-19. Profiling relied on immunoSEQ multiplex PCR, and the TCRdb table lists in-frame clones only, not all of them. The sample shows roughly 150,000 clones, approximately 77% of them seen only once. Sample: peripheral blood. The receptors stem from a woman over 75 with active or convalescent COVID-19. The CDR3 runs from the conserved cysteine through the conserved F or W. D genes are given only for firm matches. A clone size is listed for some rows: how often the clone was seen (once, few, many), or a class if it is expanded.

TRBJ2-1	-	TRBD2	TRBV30	CAWSVKPGLARNEQFF	TGTGCCTGGAGTGTTAAACCGGGACTAGCGCGAAATGAGCAGTTCTTC
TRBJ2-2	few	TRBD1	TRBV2	CASSEASGQMAPGELFF	TGTGCCAGCAGTGAAGCTTCGGGACAGATGGCCCCCGGGGAGCTGTTTTTT
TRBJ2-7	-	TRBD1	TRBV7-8	CASSLLAGGEQYF	TGTGCCAGCAGCTTACTAGCAGGGGGCGAGCAGTACTTC
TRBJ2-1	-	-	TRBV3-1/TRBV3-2	CASSPGPPLVRGRDEQFF	TGTGCCAGCAGCCCGGGTCCCCCGCTAGTAAGGGGAAGGGATGAGCAGTTCTTC
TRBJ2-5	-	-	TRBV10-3	CAISVGPGQETQYF	TGTGCCATCAGTGTTGGTCCGGGTCAAGAGACCCAGTACTTC
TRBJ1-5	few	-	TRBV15	CAAAKGDNQPQHF	TGTGCCGCCGCTAAGGGAGACAATCAGCCCCAGCATTTT
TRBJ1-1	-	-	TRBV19	CASSRRGGVTEAFF	TGTGCCAGTAGTCGGAGGGGAGGGGTCACTGAAGCTTTCTTT
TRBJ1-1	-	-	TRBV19	CASSIGHMNTEAFF	TGTGCCAGTAGTATAGGACATATGAACACTGAAGCTTTCTTT
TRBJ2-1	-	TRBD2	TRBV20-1	CSASRGGGQFF	TGCAGTGCTAGCCGGGGGGGTGGGCAGTTCTTC
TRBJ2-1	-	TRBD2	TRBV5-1	CASSLVLAGNEQFF	TGCGCCAGCAGCTTGGTGCTAGCGGGCAATGAGCAGTTCTTC
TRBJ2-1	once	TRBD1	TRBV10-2	CASRTRGQAVEQFF	TGCGCCAGCAGGACCAGGGGGCAGGCAGTTGAGCAGTTCTTC
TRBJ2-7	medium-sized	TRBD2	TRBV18	CASSPRRGTSGRQEQYF	TGTGCCAGCTCACCGAGGAGGGGGACTAGCGGGAGGCAAGAGCAGTACTTC
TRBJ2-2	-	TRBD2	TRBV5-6	CASSRRAGAMPGELFF	TGTGCCAGCAGCAGGAGGGCGGGAGCAATGCCCGGGGAGCTGTTTTTT
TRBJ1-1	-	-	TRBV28	CASSPRGGGNTEAFF	TGTGCCAGCAGTCCACGGGGAGGGGGGAACACTGAAGCTTTCTTT
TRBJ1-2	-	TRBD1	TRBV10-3	CAISESITGVNYGYTF	TGTGCCATCAGTGAGTCGATCACAGGGGTTAACTATGGCTACACCTTC
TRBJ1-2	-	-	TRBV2	CATEPGGLGGYTF	TGTGCCACCGAACCAGGAGGCCTTGGAGGCTACACCTTC
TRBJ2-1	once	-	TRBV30	CAWRRGRTYNEQFF	TGTGCCTGGAGAAGGGGAAGGACCTACAATGAGCAGTTCTTC
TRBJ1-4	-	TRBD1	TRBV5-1	CASARQGLGNEKLFF	TGCGCCAGCGCCCGACAGGGTTTGGGGAATGAAAAACTGTTTTTT
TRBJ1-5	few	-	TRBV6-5	CASSYSTWGGQPQHF	TGTGCCAGCAGTTACTCAACCTGGGGGGGTCAGCCCCAGCATTTT
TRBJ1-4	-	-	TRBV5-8	CASSFGGANEKLFF	TGTGCCAGCAGCTTTGGAGGGGCTAATGAAAAACTGTTTTTT
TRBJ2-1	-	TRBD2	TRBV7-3	CASSSVAGGPYEQFF	TGTGCCAGCAGCTCCGTAGCGGGAGGGCCTTACGAGCAGTTCTTC
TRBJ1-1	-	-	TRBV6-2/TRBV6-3	CASSYAGGAIEAFF	TGTGCCAGCAGTTACGCCGGGGGGGCTATTGAAGCTTTCTTT
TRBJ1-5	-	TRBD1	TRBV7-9	CASSSSGGIGNQPQHF	TGTGCCAGCAGCTCTTCAGGGGGCATCGGCAATCAGCCCCAGCATTTT
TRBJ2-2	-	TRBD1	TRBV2	CASSGQGAANTGELFF	TGTGCCAGCAGCGGACAGGGAGCGGCGAACACCGGGGAGCTGTTTTTT
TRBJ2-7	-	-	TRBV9	CASSASGDGEQYF	TGTGCCAGCAGCGCGTCAGGGGACGGCGAGCAGTACTTC
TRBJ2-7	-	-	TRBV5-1	CASTTGGRSYEQYF	TGCGCCAGCACCACCGGGGGGCGATCCTACGAGCAGTACTTC
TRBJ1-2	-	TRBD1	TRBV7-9	CASSPRGTGGYYGYTF	TGTGCCAGCAGCCCAAGGGGGACAGGGGGCTACTATGGCTACACCTTC
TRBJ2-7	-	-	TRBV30	CAWSHPSYEQYF	TGTGCCTGGAGTCATCCCAGCTACGAGCAGTACTTC
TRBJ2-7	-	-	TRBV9	CASSVGRGSESSYEQYF	TGTGCCAGCAGCGTAGGAAGGGGGAGCGAGAGCTCCTACGAGCAGTACTTC
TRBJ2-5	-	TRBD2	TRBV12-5	CASGLEVAGLQETQYF	TGTGCTAGTGGTTTGGAGGTAGCGGGACTACAAGAGACCCAGTACTTC
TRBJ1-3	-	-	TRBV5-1	CASSWRGSSGNTIYF	TGCGCCAGCAGCTGGAGGGGAAGCTCTGGAAACACCATATATTTT
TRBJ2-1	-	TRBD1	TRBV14	CASSQAGWGQGPYNEQFF	TGTGCCAGCAGCCAAGCGGGATGGGGACAGGGACCTTACAATGAGCAGTTCTTC
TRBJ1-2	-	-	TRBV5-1	CASSLDGTINGYTF	TGCGCCAGCAGCTTGGATGGGACAATTAATGGCTACACCTTC
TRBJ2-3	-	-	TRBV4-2	CASSPTYTDTQYF	TGTGCCAGCAGCCCCACTTATACAGATACGCAGTATTTT
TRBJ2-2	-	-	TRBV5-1	CASSPRLLNTGELFF	TGCGCCAGCAGCCCTCGTTTGTTGAACACCGGGGAGCTGTTTTTT
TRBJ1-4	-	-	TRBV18	CASSPPSFEKLFF	TGTGCCAGCTCACCACCCAGTTTCGAAAAACTGTTTTTT
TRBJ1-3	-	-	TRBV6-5	CASSYRRAPSGNTIYF	TGTGCCAGCAGTTACCGCAGGGCACCCTCTGGAAACACCATATATTTT
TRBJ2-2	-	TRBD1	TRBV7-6	CASSLKQGSPGELFF	TGTGCCAGCAGCTTAAAACAGGGGAGCCCGGGGGAGCTGTTTTTT
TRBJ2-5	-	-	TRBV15	CATSRTGYGETQYF	TGTGCCACCAGCCGTACAGGGTATGGAGAGACCCAGTACTTC
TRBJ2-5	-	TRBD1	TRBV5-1	CASSLTGQGAETQYF	TGCGCCAGCAGCTTGACCGGACAGGGGGCGGAGACCCAGTACTTC
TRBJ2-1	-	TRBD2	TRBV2	CASGTSGGNNEQFF	TGTGCCAGCGGAACTAGCGGGGGGAACAATGAGCAGTTCTTC
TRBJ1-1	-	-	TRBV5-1	CASSSHLGGRNTEAFF	TGCGCCAGCAGCTCCCATTTGGGGGGGAGGAACACTGAAGCTTTCTTT
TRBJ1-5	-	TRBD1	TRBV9	CASSVARTGITLYSNQPQHF	TGTGCCAGCAGCGTAGCGAGGACAGGGATCACCCTGTATAGCAATCAGCCCCAGCATTTT
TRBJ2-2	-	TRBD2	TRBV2	CASRGLARGRELFF	TGTGCCAGCAGGGGACTAGCGAGGGGCCGGGAGCTGTTTTTT
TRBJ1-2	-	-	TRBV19	CASSMGRSGSYGYTF	TGTGCCAGTAGTATGGGAAGGTCGGGGTCCTATGGCTACACCTTC
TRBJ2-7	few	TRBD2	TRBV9	CASSPETSGRYEQYF	TGTGCCAGCAGCCCAGAGACTAGCGGGAGGTACGAGCAGTACTTC
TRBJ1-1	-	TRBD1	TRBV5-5	CASMLTGGRTEAFF	TGTGCCAGCATGCTGACAGGGGGGAGGACTGAAGCTTTCTTT
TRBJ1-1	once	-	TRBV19	CASSIGQGYTEAFF	TGTGCCAGTAGTATAGGCCAGGGTTACACTGAAGCTTTCTTT
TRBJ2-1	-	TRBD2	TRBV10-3	CAIRSSGTSGNEQFF	TGTGCCATCAGATCTTCCGGGACTAGCGGCAATGAGCAGTTCTTC
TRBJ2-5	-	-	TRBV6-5	CASSDSTGQETQYF	TGTGCCAGCAGTGACTCGACAGGCCAAGAGACCCAGTACTTC
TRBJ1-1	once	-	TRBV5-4	CASSPPSPRNTEAFF	TGTGCCAGCAGCCCGCCGTCTCCGAGGAACACTGAAGCTTTCTTT
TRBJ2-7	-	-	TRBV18	CASSPRTTGLEQYF	TGTGCCAGCTCACCTAGAACCACAGGGCTCGAGCAGTACTTC
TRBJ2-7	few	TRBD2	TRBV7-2	CASSLSGLVSEQYF	TGTGCCAGCAGCTTATCAGGACTAGTAAGCGAGCAGTACTTC
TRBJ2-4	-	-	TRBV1	CTSSTQGSQNIQYF	TGCACCAGCAGCACCCAGGGGTCGCAAAACATTCAGTACTTC
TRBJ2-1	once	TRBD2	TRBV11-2	CASSLASAGEFF	TGTGCCAGCAGCTTAGCCTCAGCGGGGGAGTTCTTC
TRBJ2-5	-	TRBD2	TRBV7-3	CASSQYSGSRAETQYF	TGTGCCAGCAGCCAATATAGCGGGAGTAGGGCCGAGACCCAGTACTTC
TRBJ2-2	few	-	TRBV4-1	CASSHRHTGNTGELFF	TGCGCCAGCAGCCACCGTCACACAGGGAACACCGGGGAGCTGTTTTTT
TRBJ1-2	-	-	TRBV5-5	CASSRGGAHYGYTF	TGTGCCAGCAGCCGAGGGGGGGCGCATTATGGCTACACCTTC
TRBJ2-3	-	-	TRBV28	CASSLFEGTQYF	TGTGCCAGCAGTTTATTCGAGGGTACGCAGTATTTT
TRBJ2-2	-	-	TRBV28	CASRNLAPGELFF	TGTGCCAGCAGGAATCTAGCGCCCGGGGAGCTGTTTTTT